Below, 23 T cell receptor beta chains from the same sample are listed, as sequenced in a study of shared clonotypes between healthy human individuals. Profiled with immunoSEQ multiplex PCR; TCRdb holds only in-frame clones, not every one. The repertoire holds roughly 2 million clones, 85% to 95% seen once, with about 0.13% in the top ten. The sequencing sample was made of naive CD4+ T cells sorted from blood. Indicated subset: CD45RA+ positively selected. All receptors derive from a man aged 18 to 30 in good health.

This clone was seen just once. Different DNA sequences within this sample yield the same CDR3. The rearrangement uses TRBV5-1 and TRBJ2-5; TRBD2 is a possible D gene (5 bases). The V and J ends lost 5 bases and 2 bases respectively, with 10 bases between them. Germline assignment: CDR1 SGHRS and CDR2 YFSETQ. CDR3 size: 13 residues. In DNA, the CDR3 is TGCGCCAGCAGTCGTGGACTGCAAGAGACCCAGTACTTC. It codes for CASSRGLQETQYF.

The rearrangement uses TRBV29-1 and TRBJ2-7; 7 bases are a match to TRBD1. V dropped 6 bases and J dropped 0; count of bases not matched to a gene: 2. Germline CDR1 reads SQVTM; CDR2 reads ANQGSEA. CDR3 length: 12 amino acids. CDR3 in amino acids: CSVGTASYEQYF. The CDR3 DNA reads as TGCAGCGTCGGGACAGCCTCCTACGAGCAGTACTTC.

There are a few counts of this clone. The chain employs TRBV4-1 and TRBJ1-5, with D possibly being TRBD1 (5 bases). V dropped 0 bases and J dropped 7 bases, with 10 bases sitting between them. The CDR3 is 14 amino acids. CDR1 MGHRA and CDR2 YSYEKL come from the germline V gene. The CDR3 DNA follows: TGCGCCAGCAGCCAAGACCCAGGGCGCCAGCCCCAGCATTTT. Protein sequence: CASSQDPGRQPQHF.

The chain links TRBV13 to TRBJ2-7; D perhaps matches TRBD2 (5 bases). Germline V gene lookup returns CDR1 PRHDT and CDR2 FYEKMQ (reference sequence). Trimming removed 4 bases at V and 0 bases at J, with 16 bases between. The CDR3 contains 16 residues. CDR3 DNA sequence: TGTGCCAGCAGCTCCTCCCGACTAACCCTCTCCTACGAGCAGTACTTC. Protein sequence: CASSSSRLTLSYEQYF.

The gene calls are TRBV19 and TRBJ1-6, with a possible D match to TRBD1 (6 bases). This CDR3 is built from 13 residues. The V end lost 9 bases, the J end lost 7 bases, and 13 bases lay between the germline ends. Germline values: CDR1 LNHDA, CDR2 SQIVND (reference sequence). The CDR3 loop reads CASRDIENSPLHF. CDR3 coding DNA: TGTGCCAGCCGGGACATTGAGAATTCACCCCTCCACTTT.

About this clone itself: Other DNA sequences of this sample code for an identical CDR3. The chain employs TRBV30 and TRBJ1-5; possibly TRBD1 for D (5 bases). Trimming shortened V by 0 bases and J by 4 bases, and 13 bases separated the two germline ends. This CDR3 contains 15 residues. Germline CDR1 GTSNPN, CDR2 SVGIG (reference sequence). CDR3 coding DNA: TGTGCCTGGAGTGTTTCAGGGCTTGGTAATCAGCCCCAGCATTTT. It specifies CAWSVSGLGNQPQHF.

CDR3 coding DNA: TGTGCCAGCAGTGAAGTGAAGCGGGGGAAAAACATTCAGTACTTC. Its translation is CASSEVKRGKNIQYF. This chain links TRBV2 with TRBJ2-4; 8 nucleotides line up with TRBD2. Germline V gene lookup returns CDR1 SNHLY and CDR2 FYNNEI. This CDR3 is built from 15 residues. With 1 base clipped from V and 4 bases from J, the junction kept 3 bases outside the gene matches.

This clone was seen a single time. This sequence joins TRBV7-9 and TRBJ2-1, with 7 bases matching TRBD1. Trimming at V came to 4 bases and at J to 4 bases, leaving 7 bases not matched to a gene. Germline V gives CDR1 SEHNR, CDR2 FQNEAQ (reference sequence). The length of the CDR3 is 15 residues. CDR3 region: CASSSLGGSYNEQFF. In DNA, the CDR3 is TGTGCCAGCAGCTCCTTAGGGGGCTCGTACAATGAGCAGTTCTTC.

This clone was seen a few times. This chain's CDR3 is CASSLAEAGGLYEQYF. The CDR3, as DNA: TGCGCCAGCAGCTTGGCCGAAGCGGGAGGCCTCTACGAGCAGTACTTC. The chain employs TRBV5-1 and TRBJ2-7; 9 bases agree with TRBD2. The CDR3 has 16 amino acids. The V segment lost 0 bases and the J segment 3 bases; nucleotides outside the gene matches: 7. Germline loops: CDR1 SGHRS, CDR2 YFSETQ. The full variable domain, completed using reference TRBV5-1 and TRBJ2-7, is KAGVTQTPRYLIKTRGQQVTLSCSPISGHRSVSWYQQTPGQGLQFLFEYFSETQRNKGNFPGRFSGRQFSNSRSEMNVSTLELGDSALYLCASSLAEAGGLYEQYFGPGTRLTVT.

CDR3: CASSPEGNTEAFF. The CDR3 DNA reads TGCGCCAGCAGCCCGGAGGGGAACACTGAAGCTTTCTTT. J is TRBJ1-1 and V is TRBV5-1; D gene ambiguous. The CDR3 is 13 amino acids. V was clipped by 4 bases and J by 1 base, with 8 bases between them. Germline V gene lookup returns CDR1 SGHRS and CDR2 YFSETQ.

This clone was observed a handful of times. A much more abundant neighbour one base away suggests this may be a read error. This specimen includes other DNA sequences encoding the same CDR3. The chain recombines TRBV10-3 with TRBJ2-7; D call uncertain. V was shortened by 1 base and J by 3 bases, with 1 base between the two germline ends. The CDR3 runs 11 residues. CDR1 is ENHRY, CDR2 SYGVKD, per germline. Written as DNA, the CDR3 is TGTGCCATCAGTGAGTACTACGAGCAGTACTTC. Encoded protein: CAISEYYEQYF.

The V and J genes are TRBV7-9 and TRBJ2-1, with TRBD2 matching over 7 bases. The germline CDR1 and CDR2 sequences are SEHNR and FQNEAQ (reference sequence). This CDR3 is 15 amino acids long. J gave up 9 bases and V 5 bases, and 13 bases lay outside the gene matches. DNA for the CDR3: TGTGCCAGCAGCAAACTAGCGTCTGGATTTAGTGAGCAGTTCTTC. It translates to CASSKLASGFSEQFF.

This chain uses TRBV9 with TRBJ2-3; TRBD2 matches 11 bases. This CDR3 has 16 amino acids. CDR1 SGDLS and CDR2 YYNGEE come from the germline V gene. V lost 3 bases and J lost 5; bases outside the gene matches: 8. This CDR3 is CASSALAGGIRDTQYF. As DNA, the CDR3 is TGTGCCAGCAGCGCGCTAGCGGGGGGAATTAGAGATACGCAGTATTTT.

This clone was detected once. This rearrangement joins TRBV25-1 to TRBJ2-1; a possible D gene is TRBD2 (5 bases). Germline V gene data show CDR1 as MGHDK and CDR2 as SYGVNS. The CDR3 is 11 amino acids. Trimming shortened V by 5 bases and J by 9 bases, and 8 bases separated the two germline ends. The CDR3 sequence: CASSTGLEQFF. DNA for the CDR3: TGTGCCAGCAGTACCGGACTTGAGCAGTTCTTC.

V is TRBV18 and J is TRBJ2-7, with TRBD1 matching over 12 bases. V shed 5 bases, J shed 6 bases, and the junction held 5 bases outside the gene matches. Germline V gene sequence: CDR1 KGHSH, CDR2 LQKENI. The CDR3 has 14 residues. CDR3 residues: CASSFGTGGFEQYF. The CDR3 DNA reads as TGTGCCAGCTCATTCGGGACAGGGGGCTTCGAGCAGTACTTC.

The genes are TRBV7-9 and TRBJ2-5, with D hard to call. The length of the CDR3 is 14 residues. Per the germline V gene, CDR1 is SEHNR and CDR2 is FQNEAQ (reference sequence). V was cut by 1 base and J by 0 bases, with 6 bases left in between. For the CDR3, the DNA is TGTGCCAGCAGCTTAGAAGGGTACCAAGAGACCCAGTACTTC. This gives the protein CASSLEGYQETQYF.

Concerning this clone itself: This sample includes further DNA sequences coding for the same CDR3. J is TRBJ2-7 and V is TRBV5-4, with D maybe TRBD2 (7 bases). The length of the CDR3 is 13 residues. Trimming removed 3 bases from V and 3 bases from J, with 10 bases in between. Germline V gene data show CDR1 as SGHNT and CDR2 as YYREEE (reference sequence). The CDR3 DNA sequence: TGTGCCAGCAGCTCGGGGGGCCTCTACGAGCAGTACTTC. Its protein is CASSSGGLYEQYF. The full variable domain, its missing parts supplied by reference TRBV5-4 and TRBJ2-7, is ETGVTQSPTHLIKTRGQQVTLRCSSQSGHNTVSWYQQALGQGPQFIFQYYREEENGRGNFPPRFSGLQFPNYSSELNVNALELDDSALYLCASSSGGLYEQYFGPGTRLTVT.

The chain is built from TRBV10-1 and TRBJ2-2; D is possibly TRBD2 (5 bases). The CDR3 totals 14 residues. V shed 3 bases and J shed 5 bases, with 10 bases lying between them. Per germline, CDR1 WNHNN and CDR2 SYGVQD (reference sequence). The CDR3 is CASSEQRFTGELFF. CDR3 in DNA: TGCGCCAGCAGTGAACAGCGGTTTACCGGGGAGCTGTTTTTT.

This chain joins TRBV5-4 and TRBJ2-7; TRBD2 aligns across 16 bases. V gave up 4 bases and J gave up 5 bases; unmatched junction bases: 12. CDR3 length equals 18 residues. Germline values: CDR1 SGHNT, CDR2 YYREEE (reference sequence). CDR3 DNA: TGTGCCAGCAGCGTATCCGGGACTAGCGGGAGGGCCTTCCACGAGCAGTACTTC. Translation: CASSVSGTSGRAFHEQYF.

The rearrangement uses TRBV29-1 and TRBJ2-3; 7 bases line up with TRBD1. Germline lookup yields CDR1 SQVTM and CDR2 ANQGSEA. V shed 4 bases, J shed 1 base, and the junction held 14 bases outside the gene matches. There are 17 residues in the CDR3. CDR3 sequence: CSVVVRVTGVGTDTQYF. The CDR3 DNA sequence: TGCAGCGTTGTGGTTCGCGTCACAGGGGTGGGCACAGATACGCAGTATTTT.

The J gene is TRBJ2-7, the V gene TRBV28; weak D call: TRBD2 (5 bases). V lost 1 base, J lost 6 bases, and 10 bases lay in between. Germline CDR1 and CDR2: MDHEN and SYDVKM. This CDR3 has 13 residues. The CDR3 DNA reads as TGTGCCAGCAGTTTATCGGGGAAGGGCGAGCAGTACTTC. It yields the protein CASSLSGKGEQYF.

V gene TRBV10-3 combines with J gene TRBJ2-3; D is possibly TRBD1 (5 bases). The CDR3 extends over 13 amino acids. Between the trimmed V and J ends, which lost 5 bases and 3 bases, there was a span of 9 bases. CDR1 and CDR2 (germline): ENHRY, SYGVKD. The CDR3 nucleotides are TGTGCCATCAGTCCAAAGGGGACAGATACGCAGTATTTT. Translated: CAISPKGTDTQYF.

V is TRBV2 and J is TRBJ2-7; TRBD1 aligns across 7 bases. Germline CDR1 SNHLY, CDR2 FYNNEI. This CDR3 is built from 13 residues. V shed 4 bases and J 9 bases; nucleotides not matched to a gene: 9. CDR3 sequence: CASSVRGLMVQYF. Here the CDR3 DNA reads TGTGCCAGCAGTGTAAGGGGGCTTATGGTGCAGTACTTC.